This TCR beta chain was recovered during a study of OX40 agonist ivuxolimab in advanced cancers. Assay used: immunoSEQ multiplex PCR; TCRdb lists only in-frame clones, some missing. The sample carries about 50,000 clones, around 90% recorded once. Germline trimming cut 5 bases from V and 7 bases from J; bases unmatched to any gene: 13. The CDR3 contains 15 residues. The germline V gene has CDR1 LNHNV and CDR2 YYDKDF (reference sequence). Overall study findings and caveats: In the expanded peripheral T cells, antigen specificity was never determined. Low normalized T-cell clonal expansion also characterized some of the nonresponders. There was clonal expansion of CD4+ and CD8+ blood T cells by week 6 at 0.1 to 3.0 mg/kg.

Comment on this clone: The antigen is not known.

The chain links TRBV15 to TRBJ1-2, with TRBD1 identical over 7 bases. The TCR sequence derives from an adult with an advanced solid tumor such as melanoma, head and neck, liver or kidney cancer. Here the sequenced sample was CD4+ or CD8+ T cells sorted from blood, taken in a trial of the OX40 agonist ivuxolimab. CDR3 bases: TGTGCCACCAGCCCTGACAGGGCGGAGGGTGGTGGCTACACCTTC. This codes for CATSPDRAEGGGYTF.